Presented here are 20 T cell receptor beta chains from one specimen sequenced in a study of T-cell memory formation after mild COVID-19. Each CDR3 protein gets one entry after TCRdb re-called the 5' RACE reads with MiXCR. The sample shows 350,000 to 500,000 distinct CDR3 sequences, more than 15% of them seen only once. The sequencing sample was made of PBMCs or a T cell subset sorted from them (not recorded which). All receptors come from a man aged 18 to 30 who had mild COVID-19 (a few samples of this study predate the infection). Cell type and time point are not known.

The rearrangement joins TRBV7-9 to TRBJ1-6, with D possibly being TRBD1 (5 bases). The germline V gene has CDR1 SEHNR and CDR2 FQNEAQ (reference sequence). The V gene lost 5 bases and the J gene lost 12 bases, with 8 bases spanning the gap. This CDR3 has 11 amino acids. Here the CDR3 DNA reads TGTGCCAGCAGCCCCGGGGGACCCCTCCACTTT. Its translation: CASSPGGPLHF.

This rearrangement joins TRBV6-6 to TRBJ2-3; 9 bases are a match to TRBD2. CDR1 is MNHNY, CDR2 SVGAGI, per germline (reference sequence). Unmatched junction bases numbered 5, after V lost 6 bases and J lost 1 base. This CDR3 has 15 amino acids. CDR3 protein: CASRSSGVGTDTQYF. The CDR3 bases are TGTGCCAGCAGGTCTAGCGGGGTTGGCACAGATACGCAGTATTTT.

The table lists this clonotype with a few counts. This chain joins TRBV7-9 and TRBJ1-1, with a tentative D call TRBD1 (6 bases). Per the germline V gene, CDR1 is SEHNR and CDR2 is FQNEAQ (reference sequence). This CDR3 is 16 amino acids long. Trimming left V 6 bases short and J 1 base short, with 18 bases between. In nucleotides, the CDR3 is TGTGCCAGCAGTCCCTGGGACACCACCCCGAACACTGAAGCTTTCTTT. This sequence encodes CASSPWDTTPNTEAFF. The whole variable domain, filled in from reference TRBV7-9 and TRBJ1-1, reads DTGVSQNPRHKITKRGQNVTFRCDPISEHNRLYWYRQTLGQGPEFLTYFQNEAQLEKSRLLSDRFSAERPKGSFSTLEIQRTEQGDSAMYLCASSPWDTTPNTEAFFGQGTRLTVV.

J is TRBJ2-3 and V is TRBV6-1, with TRBD2 matching over 14 bases. The J segment lost 0 bases and the V segment lost 2 bases, leaving 4 bases of the junction unmatched. This CDR3 is built from 18 residues. Per the germline V gene, CDR1 is MNHNS and CDR2 is SASEGT. In DNA form, the CDR3 reads TGTGCCAGCAGTGAAAGGACTAGCGGGGGGCGGAGCACAGATACGCAGTATTTT. Translation: CASSERTSGGRSTDTQYF.

The V and J genes are TRBV20-1 and TRBJ1-5; 9 bases map to TRBD1. The V segment lost 5 bases and the J segment 6 bases; nucleotides outside the gene matches: 5. This CDR3 is built from 13 residues. CDR1 and CDR2 (germline): DFQATT, SNEGSKA (reference sequence). The CDR3 nucleotides read TGCAGTGCTCGGGACAGGGAGGCTCAGCCCCAGCATTTT. Protein sequence: CSARDREAQPQHF.

This clonotype was picked up many times. The CDR3 loop reads CASSPSDSRGSTF. The CDR3 bases are TGTGCCAGCTCCCCGTCGGACTCCCGAGGGAGCACCTTC. J is TRBJ1-2 and V is TRBV18; D not certain. Trimming left V 6 bases short and J 13 bases short, with 21 bases between. Germline V gives CDR1 KGHSH, CDR2 LQKENI. The CDR3 is 13 residues long.

The V gene is TRBV7-9, the J gene TRBJ2-5; D possibly matches TRBD1 or TRBD2 (6 bases each). V was clipped by 0 bases and J by 4 bases, with 12 bases between them. Germline CDR1 is SEHNR and CDR2 is FQNEAQ (reference sequence). This CDR3 has 15 residues. The CDR3 sequence: CASSLAPGAGETQYF. For the CDR3, the DNA is TGTGCCAGCAGCTTAGCCCCGGGGGCGGGAGAGACCCAGTACTTC.

This clonotype was picked up a small number of times. The V call is TRBV18, the J call TRBJ2-7; the D is unclear. Germline CDR1 is KGHSH and CDR2 is LQKENI. Between the trimmed V and J ends, which lost 3 bases and 2 bases, there was a span of 5 bases. CDR3 length: 12 residues. Here the CDR3 reads CASSPATYEQYF. DNA of the CDR3: TGTGCCAGCTCACCCGCTACCTACGAGCAGTACTTC.

V and J are TRBV4-2 and TRBJ1-5; 8 bases are shared with TRBD1. Germline V gene sequence: CDR1 LGHNA, CDR2 YNFKEQ. This CDR3 comprises 16 residues. V lost 0 bases to trimming and J lost 5 bases; unmatched junction nucleotides: 6. The DNA for the CDR3 is TGTGCCAGCAGCCAAGATCGGCAGGGGGCTGATCAGCCCCAGCATTTT. Translating it yields CASSQDRQGADQPQHF.

In this sample, this clonotype turned up a few times. The CDR3 loop is CASRDSRSPYEQYF. CDR3 in DNA: TGTGCCAGCAGAGACTCGAGGTCCCCCTACGAGCAGTACTTC. The rearrangement links TRBV12-3 or TRBV12-4 to TRBJ2-7; no clear D gene. The ends were cut back, 6 bases at V and 2 bases at J, with 14 bases in the middle. This CDR3 comprises 14 residues.

The V call is TRBV5-5, the J call TRBJ1-1, with a possible D match to TRBD1 (6 bases). Germline CDR1 and CDR2: SGHKS and YYEKEE (reference sequence). Between the trimmed V and J ends, which lost 1 base and 10 bases, there was a span of 20 bases. The CDR3 loop spans 15 amino acids. This CDR3 is CASSLLGHDLQGAFF. In DNA, the CDR3 is TGTGCCAGCAGCTTGTTGGGACACGACTTACAGGGAGCTTTCTTT.

This clonotype was found a few times. The chain uses TRBV5-6 and TRBJ2-3; 7 nucleotides match TRBD1. Germline loops: CDR1 SGHDT, CDR2 YYEEEE. The ends lost 4 bases at V and 3 bases at J; junction bases unmatched: 5. The CDR3 sequence is 14 residues long. In DNA form, the CDR3 reads TGTGCCAGCAGCCGTGGGACAGTTACAGATACGCAGTATTTT. Protein: CASSRGTVTDTQYF.

In this sample, this clonotype turned up a few times. CDR3 sequence reads: CASSATGGNGYTF. Here the CDR3 DNA reads TGCGCCAGCAGTGCCACAGGGGGTAATGGCTACACCTTC. This sequence joins TRBV4-1 and TRBJ1-2, with 8 bases matching TRBD1. The germline V gene encodes CDR1 MGHRA and CDR2 YSYEKL. V shed 6 bases and J 6 bases; nucleotides not matched to a gene: 6. The CDR3 totals 13 residues.

The gene calls are TRBV7-9 and TRBJ1-2, with D unresolved. Trimming pared 4 bases from V and 4 bases from J, leaving 7 bases between. Germline lookup yields CDR1 SEHNR and CDR2 FQNEAQ (reference sequence). CDR3 length: 12 amino acids. The CDR3 region is CASSSEVYGYTF. The CDR3 bases are TGTGCCAGCAGCTCAGAAGTCTATGGCTACACCTTC.

V and J are TRBV4-1 and TRBJ1-1, with D perhaps TRBD1 (6 bases). Germline V gene lookup returns CDR1 MGHRA and CDR2 YSYEKL. Trimming took off 2 bases at V and 2 bases at J, with 18 bases between the two ends. This CDR3 comprises 17 residues. CDR3: CASSQTQPGQINTEAFF. CDR3 in DNA: TGCGCCAGCAGCCAAACCCAACCGGGACAAATAAACACTGAAGCTTTCTTT.

At least ten counts were recorded for this clonotype. The junction departs from germline at one end; a sequencing error may be responsible. The chain employs TRBV12-3 or TRBV12-4 and TRBJ2-3; D may be TRBD2 (5 bases). The CDR3 covers 14 residues. The CDR3 nucleotides read TGCGCCAGCAGCTTGGACCGGGGATCCGATACGCAGTATTTT. Encoded protein: CASSLDRGSDTQYF.

This clonotype has more than one count but fewer than ten. The rearrangement joins TRBV6-1 to TRBJ1-1, with a possible D match to TRBD1 (5 bases). Germline assignment: CDR1 MNHNS and CDR2 SASEGT. This CDR3 contains 13 residues. Trimming shortened V by 3 bases and J by 3 bases, and 8 bases separated the two germline ends. CDR3 nucleotide sequence: TGTGCCAGCAGTGACAGGGTGGACACTGAAGCTTTCTTT. It translates to CASSDRVDTEAFF.

The chain joins TRBV11-2 to TRBJ2-1; D unresolved. V was shortened by 4 bases and J by 5 bases, with 18 bases between the two germline ends. Germline assignment: CDR1 SGHAT and CDR2 FQNNGV. The CDR3 totals 16 residues. The CDR3 sequence: CASSSPWVSRDNEQFF. CDR3 nucleotides: TGTGCCAGCAGCTCCCCATGGGTGAGTCGAGACAATGAGCAGTTCTTC. The variable domain in full, with the rest retrieved from reference TRBV11-2 and TRBJ2-1, is EAGVAQSPRYKIIEKRQSVAFWCNPISGHATLYWYQQILGQGPKLLIQFQNNGVVDDSQLPKDRFSAERLKGVDSTLKIQPAKLEDSAVYLCASSSPWVSRDNEQFFGPGTRLTVL.

In this sample, this clonotype turned up a few times. V and J are TRBV7-9 and TRBJ2-5; TRBD1 is a possible D gene (5 bases). This CDR3 has 14 residues. Trimming took 5 bases from V and 5 from J, leaving 15 bases between them. CDR1 is SEHNR and CDR2 is FQNEAQ in the germline V gene (reference sequence). CDR3 sequence reads: CASSLGHPGETQYF. For the CDR3, the DNA is TGTGCCAGCAGCCTCGGACATCCCGGGGAGACCCAGTACTTC.

J is TRBJ1-2 and V is TRBV7-2; D is undetermined. Germline V gene lookup returns CDR1 SGHTA and CDR2 FQGNSA. Trimming cost V 3 bases and J 2 bases, with 10 bases left between them. The length of the CDR3 is 14 residues. CDR3: CASSFHWNNYGYTF. CDR3 nucleotide sequence: TGTGCCAGCAGCTTCCACTGGAACAACTATGGCTACACCTTC.